The T cell receptor (beta chain) under discussion was sequenced for a study of blood T cell repertoires in COVID-19. The overall study: Researchers got acute and convalescent COVID-19 samples from the United States, Italy and Spain.

CDR3 length equals 17 residues. Trimming cost V 1 base and J 1 base; bases outside gene matches: 3. Per the germline V gene, CDR1 is LGHNA and CDR2 is YNFKEQ. Authors' methods: It was from reference gene primer amplification that nucleated cell counts were estimated. The repertoire was sequenced with immunoSEQ multiplex PCR; TCRdb's copy has only in-frame clones and lacks some. Clone size and V and J calls were adopted from that table, with D and trimming inferred from the DNA. The sample has about 200,000 clones; about 84% are singletons. This sequence was found in a woman aged 80 or older with acute or convalescent COVID-19. The chain carries TRBV4-2 and TRBJ2-2, with 10 bases matching TRBD2. Source material: peripheral blood. In DNA form, the CDR3 reads TGTGCCAGCAGCCAAGGTACTAGCGGGGAGAACACCGGGGAGCTGTTTTTT. It codes for CASSQGTSGENTGELFF.